This T cell receptor (beta chain) is from a study of CD8 T cells in Susac syndrome. Both CD4+ and CD8+ T cells were negatively isolated, and TEMRA cells underwent FACS enrichment. cDNA came from about 0.5 to 1 ug RNA primed by random hexamers. The amplification used immunoSEQ multiplex PCR on TCR beta CDR3; it spanned 54 Vbeta and 13 Jbeta. TCRdb re-analysed the immunoSEQ multiplex PCR reads in MiXCR, keeping a single row per CDR3 protein. The table has 250,000 to 350,000 distinct CDR3 sequences, approximately 90% seen once; the top ten hold roughly 0.059%. Germline CDR1 DFQATT, CDR2 SNEGSKA (reference sequence). V trimming: 6 bases; J trimming: 4 bases; junction bases outside the gene matches: 9. This CDR3 is built from 14 residues.

The clonotype comes from a human donor with multiple sclerosis. The sequencing sample was made of CD4+ T cells from PBMCs. The chain joins TRBV20-1 to TRBJ1-5; 7 nucleotides match TRBD1. CDR3: CSANQGQINQPQHF. The DNA for the CDR3 is TGCAGTGCCAATCAGGGACAGATAAATCAGCCCCAGCATTTT.